Following are 3 T cell receptor beta chains from one sample sequenced in a study of blood T cell repertoires in COVID-19. Assay used: immunoSEQ multiplex PCR; TCRdb lists only in-frame clones, some missing. The table lists some 150,000 clones, approximately 89% of them singletons. Source material: peripheral blood. The source of these receptors is a human donor in a cohort sampled during active COVID-19.

CDR3 coding DNA: TGTGCCAGCAGCGAGCACAGGGGGCCCTACGAGCAGTACTTC. Translated: CASSEHRGPYEQYF. The chain is built from TRBV21-1 and TRBJ2-7; the table assigns TRBD1, which was not confirmed against the DNA. TRBV21-1 is marked as a pseudogene. This CDR3 is built from 14 residues.

V and J are TRBV27 and TRBJ1-6, with D possibly matching TRBD1 (5 bases). Per the germline V gene, CDR1 is MNHEY and CDR2 is SMNVEV (reference sequence). CDR3 length: 16 residues. The V end was cut by 2 bases, the J end by 4 bases, with 12 bases between. CDR3 region: CASSLKGPPYNSPLHF. The CDR3 DNA follows: TGTGCCAGCAGTTTAAAGGGGCCCCCATATAATTCACCCCTCCACTTT.

V and J are TRBV2 and TRBJ1-4, with D tentatively TRBD1 (6 bases). The CDR3 extends over 13 amino acids. Trimming shortened V by 8 bases and J by 8 bases, and 15 bases separated the two germline ends. The germline V gene has CDR1 SNHLY and CDR2 FYNNEI. In DNA form, the CDR3 reads TGTGCCAGCGAAGAGACAGGTCGAGAAAAACTGTTTTTT. It codes for CASEETGREKLFF.